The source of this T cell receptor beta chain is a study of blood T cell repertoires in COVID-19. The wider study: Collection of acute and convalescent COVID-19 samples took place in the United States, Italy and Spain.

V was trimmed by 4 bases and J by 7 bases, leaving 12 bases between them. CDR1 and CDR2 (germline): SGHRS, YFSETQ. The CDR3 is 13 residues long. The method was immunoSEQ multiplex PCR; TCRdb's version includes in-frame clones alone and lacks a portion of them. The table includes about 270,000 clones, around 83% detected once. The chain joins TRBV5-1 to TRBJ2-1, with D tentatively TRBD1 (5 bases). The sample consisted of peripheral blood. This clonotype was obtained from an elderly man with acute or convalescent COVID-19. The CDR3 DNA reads TGCGCCAGCAGCAACCGACAGATAAATGAGCAGTTCTTC. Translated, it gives CASSNRQINEQFF. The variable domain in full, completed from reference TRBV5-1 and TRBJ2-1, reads KAGVTQTPRYLIKTRGQQVTLSCSPISGHRSVSWYQQTPGQGLQFLFEYFSETQRNKGNFPGRFSGRQFSNSRSEMNVSTLELGDSALYLCASSNRQINEQFFGPGTRLTVL.